The entry that follows covers one TCR beta chain sequence. The sample belongs to a study of blood T cell repertoires in COVID-19. Whole-study context: COVID-19 samples from acute and convalescent phases originated in the United States, Italy and Spain. T cells, B-cell-depleted T cells, or PBMCs supplied cDNA or gDNA.

Seattle's enrolled individuals joined amid active infection and were then monitored longitudinally. How the authors handled the data: Estimation of nucleated cell counts relied on the amplification of reference gene primers. Clones were sequenced by immunoSEQ multiplex PCR, and TCRdb holds only the in-frame ones, with some missing. That table gives V, J and clone size, and the DNA gave D and trimming. Among about 440,000 clones listed, 88% were seen once. With 5 bases removed from V and 6 bases from J, the gap between germline ends came to 16 bases. There are 15 residues in the CDR3. The germline gives CDR1 MGHDK, CDR2 SYGVNS.

This TCR came from a woman aged 50 to 60 with COVID-19, enrolled during active disease. Sample: peripheral blood. This chain joins TRBV25-1 and TRBJ2-2, with D perhaps TRBD2 (6 bases). The CDR3 DNA reads TGTGCCAGCAGTCCCAGTTCGGGGGTGGCCGGGGAGCTGTTTTTT. Amino acid sequence: CASSPSSGVAGELFF. Complete variable domain (other parts from reference TRBV25-1 and TRBJ2-2): EADIYQTPRYLVIGTGKKITLECSQTMGHDKMYWYQQDPGMELHLIHYSYGVNSTEKGDLSSESTVSRIRTEHFPLTLESARPSHTSQYLCASSPSSGVAGELFFGEGSRLTVL.